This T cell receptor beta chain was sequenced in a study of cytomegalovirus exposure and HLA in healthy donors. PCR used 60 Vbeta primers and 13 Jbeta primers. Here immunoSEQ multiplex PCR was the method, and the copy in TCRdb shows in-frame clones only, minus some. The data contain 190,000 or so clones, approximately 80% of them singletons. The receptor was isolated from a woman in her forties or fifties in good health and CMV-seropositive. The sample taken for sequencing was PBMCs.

The CDR3 DNA follows: TGTGCCAGCAGCTTAGGCGGGGGGTACAATGAGCAGTTCTTC. Its translation: CASSLGGGYNEQFF. The rearrangement links TRBV7-8 to TRBJ2-1; TRBD2 aligns across 8 bases. Germline V CDR1 and CDR2: SGHVS, FQNEAQ. With 1 base clipped from V and 4 bases from J, the junction kept 0 bases outside the gene matches. CDR3 length: 14 amino acids.